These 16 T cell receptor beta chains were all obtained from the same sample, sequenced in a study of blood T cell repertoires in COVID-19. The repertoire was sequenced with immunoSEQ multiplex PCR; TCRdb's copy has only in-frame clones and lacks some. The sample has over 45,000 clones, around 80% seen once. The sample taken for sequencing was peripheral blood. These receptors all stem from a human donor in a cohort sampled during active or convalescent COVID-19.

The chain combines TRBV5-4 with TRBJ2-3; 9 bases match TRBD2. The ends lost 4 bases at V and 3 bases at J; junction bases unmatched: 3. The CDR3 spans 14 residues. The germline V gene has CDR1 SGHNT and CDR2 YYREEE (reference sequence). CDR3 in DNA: TGTGCCAGCAGCCGGACTAGCGCTACAGATACGCAGTATTTT. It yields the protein CASSRTSATDTQYF.

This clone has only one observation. CDR3 protein: CASSLYGEQNIQYF. CDR3 sequence (DNA): TGTGCCAGCAGCTTGTACGGGGAGCAAAACATTCAGTACTTC. This rearrangement joins TRBV5-4 to TRBJ2-4; D might be TRBD2 (5 bases). Germline-derived CDR1 and CDR2 are SGHNT and YYREEE (reference sequence). CDR3 size: 14 residues. The V end lost 1 base, the J end lost 5 bases, and 10 bases lay between the germline ends.

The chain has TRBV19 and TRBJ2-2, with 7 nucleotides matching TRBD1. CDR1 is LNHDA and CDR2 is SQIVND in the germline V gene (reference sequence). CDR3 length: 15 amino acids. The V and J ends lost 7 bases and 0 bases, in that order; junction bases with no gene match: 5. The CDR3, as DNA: TGTGCCAGTACCTCCGACAGGGCGAACACCGGGGAGCTGTTTTTT. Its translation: CASTSDRANTGELFF.

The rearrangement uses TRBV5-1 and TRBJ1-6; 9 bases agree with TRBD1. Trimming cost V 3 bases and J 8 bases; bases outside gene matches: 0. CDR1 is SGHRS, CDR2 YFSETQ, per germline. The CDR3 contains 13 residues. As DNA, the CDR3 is TGCGCCAGCAGCTGGGACAGGGATTCACCCCTCCACTTT. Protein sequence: CASSWDRDSPLHF.

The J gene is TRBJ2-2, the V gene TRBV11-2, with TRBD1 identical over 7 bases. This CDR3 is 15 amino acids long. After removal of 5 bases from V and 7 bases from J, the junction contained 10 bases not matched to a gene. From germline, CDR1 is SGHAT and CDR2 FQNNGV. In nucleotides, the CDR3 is TGTGCCAGCAGCCAAAGACAGGGCGGCCTCGGGGAGCTGTTTTTT. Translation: CASSQRQGGLGELFF.

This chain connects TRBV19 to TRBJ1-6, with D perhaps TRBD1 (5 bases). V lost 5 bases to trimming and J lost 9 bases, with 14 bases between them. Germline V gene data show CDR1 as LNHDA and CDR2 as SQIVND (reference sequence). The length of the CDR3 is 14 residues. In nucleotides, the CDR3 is TGTGCCAGTAGTCCGGCAGGGTGGAGTTCACCCCTCCACTTT. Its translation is CASSPAGWSSPLHF.

CDR3 DNA sequence: TGTGCCAGCAGTTACACGGGACAGGGTGCTGGTACGCAGTATTTT. It encodes CASSYTGQGAGTQYF. The chain carries TRBV6-5 and TRBJ2-3; 9 bases agree with TRBD1. The CDR3 is 15 amino acids. Unmatched junction bases numbered 8, after V lost 2 bases and J lost 8 bases. CDR1 MNHEY and CDR2 SVGAGI come from the germline V gene.

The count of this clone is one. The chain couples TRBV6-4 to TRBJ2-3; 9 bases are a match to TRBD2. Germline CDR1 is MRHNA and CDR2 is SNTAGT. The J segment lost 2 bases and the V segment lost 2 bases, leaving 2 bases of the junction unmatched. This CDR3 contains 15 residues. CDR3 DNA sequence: TGTGCCAGCAGTGACCTAGCGGGGAACACAGATACGCAGTATTTT. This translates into CASSDLAGNTDTQYF.

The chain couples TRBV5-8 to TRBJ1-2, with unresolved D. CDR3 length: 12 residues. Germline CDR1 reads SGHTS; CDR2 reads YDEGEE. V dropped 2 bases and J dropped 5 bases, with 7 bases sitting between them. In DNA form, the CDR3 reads TGTGCCAGCAGCTTATCCGGGTATGGCTACACCTTC. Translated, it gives CASSLSGYGYTF.

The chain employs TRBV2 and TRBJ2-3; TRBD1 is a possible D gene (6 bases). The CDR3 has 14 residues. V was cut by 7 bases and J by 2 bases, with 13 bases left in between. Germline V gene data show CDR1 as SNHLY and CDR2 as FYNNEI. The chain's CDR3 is CASNPQGPTDTQYF. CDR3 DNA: TGTGCCAGCAATCCACAGGGTCCCACAGATACGCAGTATTTT.

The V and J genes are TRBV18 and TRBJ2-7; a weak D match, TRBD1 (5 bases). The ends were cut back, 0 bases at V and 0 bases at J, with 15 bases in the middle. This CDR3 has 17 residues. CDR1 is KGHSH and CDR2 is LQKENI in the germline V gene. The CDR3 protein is CASSPPKGQGNSYEQYF. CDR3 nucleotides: TGTGCCAGCTCACCACCGAAGGGGCAGGGAAACTCCTACGAGCAGTACTTC.

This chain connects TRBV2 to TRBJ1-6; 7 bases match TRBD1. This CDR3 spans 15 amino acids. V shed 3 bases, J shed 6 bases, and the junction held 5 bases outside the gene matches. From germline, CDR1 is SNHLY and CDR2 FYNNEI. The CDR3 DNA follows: TGTGCCAGCAGTGAGGGGACAGAAATTAATTCACCCCTCCACTTT. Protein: CASSEGTEINSPLHF.

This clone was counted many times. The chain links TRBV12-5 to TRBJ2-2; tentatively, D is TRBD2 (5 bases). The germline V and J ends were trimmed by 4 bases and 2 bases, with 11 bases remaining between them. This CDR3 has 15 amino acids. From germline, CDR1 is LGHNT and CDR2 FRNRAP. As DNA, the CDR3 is TGTGCTAGTGGTTCTCGACTACAAAACACCGGGGAGCTGTTTTTT. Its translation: CASGSRLQNTGELFF.

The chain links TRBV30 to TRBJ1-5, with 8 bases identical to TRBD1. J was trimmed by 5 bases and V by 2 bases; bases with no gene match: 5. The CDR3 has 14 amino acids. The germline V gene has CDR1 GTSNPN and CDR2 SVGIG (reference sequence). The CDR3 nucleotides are TGTGCCTGGAGTCGGGCAGGGGGCCATCAGCCCCAGCATTTT. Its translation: CAWSRAGGHQPQHF.

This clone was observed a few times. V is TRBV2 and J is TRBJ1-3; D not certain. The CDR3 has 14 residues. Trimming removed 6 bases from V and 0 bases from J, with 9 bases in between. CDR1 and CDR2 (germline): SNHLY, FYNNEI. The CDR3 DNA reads TGTGCCAGCAGGGAGGTCTTCTCTGGAAACACCATATATTTT. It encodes CASREVFSGNTIYF.

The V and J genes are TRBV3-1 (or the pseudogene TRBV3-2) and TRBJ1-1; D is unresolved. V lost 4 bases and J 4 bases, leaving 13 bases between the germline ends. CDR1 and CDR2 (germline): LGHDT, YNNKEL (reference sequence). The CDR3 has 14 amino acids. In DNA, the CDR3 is TGTGCCAGCAGCCTCGGTCCGGGTGGCACTGAAGCTTTCTTT. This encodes CASSLGPGGTEAFF.